Below, 2 T cell receptor beta chains from the same sample are listed, as sequenced in a study of blood T cells in healthy people across ages. Using a J-beta primer mix together with a sample-barcoded 5' primer, a second PCR was run for 7 to 11 cycles. MiXCR, run by TCRdb on the 5' RACE reads, gives a single entry per CDR3 protein. The table lists some 760,000 distinct CDR3 sequences, 20% to 25% of them singletons. This sample also appeared in a second study, on T cells of mothers and their children.

The specimen sequenced was blood. The receptors stem from a boy younger than 18 in good health.

J is TRBJ2-1 and V is TRBV4-1; D is possibly TRBD2 (6 bases). Trimming pared 1 base from V and 4 bases from J, leaving 11 bases between. This CDR3 is built from 15 residues. Per the germline V gene, CDR1 is MGHRA and CDR2 is YSYEKL. CDR3: CASSQGSGTYNEQFF. The CDR3 DNA is TGCGCCAGCAGCCAAGGGTCGGGGACTTACAATGAGCAGTTCTTC.

This chain connects TRBV5-1 to TRBJ2-5; D gene uncertain. Judging by the DNA end, TRBJ2-1 fits better; the J call may be wrong. The germline V gene encodes CDR1 SGHRS and CDR2 YFSETQ. CDR3 length equals 15 residues. The CDR3, as DNA: TGCGCCAGCAGCTTGGGGGTTCGGCAGAACAATGAGCAGTTCTTC. This encodes CASSLGVRQNNEQFF.